One and the same sample provided the 9 T cell receptor beta chains below, sequenced in a study of cytomegalovirus exposure and HLA in healthy donors. In the PCR, 60 Vbeta and 13 Jbeta primers were used. Profiled with immunoSEQ multiplex PCR; TCRdb holds only in-frame clones, not every one. Altogether around 120,000 clones are present, approximately 80% being singletons, with the ten largest covering 2% to 2.5%. Sequencing used PBMCs. These receptors were collected from a man between 18 and 29 years old in good health and CMV-seronegative.

The gene calls are TRBV5-1 and TRBJ2-7, with TRBD1 matching over 9 bases. The tail of the sequence fits TRBJ2-5 better, so the J call may be wrong. Germline V CDR1 and CDR2: SGHRS, YFSETQ. The CDR3 consists of 19 residues. CDR3 DNA sequence: TGCGCCAGCAGCTTCGGAGACAGGGGGTTGGCGGGGCGAGGGGAGACCCAGTACTTC. Its translation: CASSFGDRGLAGRGETQYF.

The gene calls are TRBV15 and TRBJ2-3; 7 bases are shared with TRBD2. The junction had 9 bases not matched to a gene; V was cut back by 5 bases and J by 1 base. The germline V gene has CDR1 LNHNV and CDR2 YYDKDF (reference sequence). The CDR3 is 16 amino acids. The CDR3 bases are TGTGCCACCAGCCCGGGGACTACCCCCGGCACAGATACGCAGTATTTT. Its translation: CATSPGTTPGTDTQYF.

This clone came up a few times. This chain connects TRBV4-2 to TRBJ2-1; 7 bases fit TRBD1. Per the germline V gene, CDR1 is LGHNA and CDR2 is YNFKEQ. This CDR3 spans 14 amino acids. V was clipped by 2 bases and J by 5 bases; unmatched bases: 3. The CDR3 protein is CASSQPQGDNEQFF. CDR3 sequence (DNA): TGTGCCAGCAGCCAACCCCAGGGGGACAATGAGCAGTTCTTC.

With regard to this clone: A junction boundary mismatches the germline segment, possibly from a read error. The V call is TRBV7-9, the J call TRBJ2-6; 10 bases are shared with TRBD1. The CDR3 spans 18 residues. Germline V gene sequence: CDR1 SEHNR, CDR2 FQNEAQ (reference sequence). This CDR3 reads CSSSTYGTGVKGANVLTF. In DNA form, the CDR3 reads TGTTCCAGCAGCACGTACGGGACAGGGGTGAAGGGGGCCAACGTCCTGACTTTC.

This chain links TRBV7-3 with TRBJ2-7; TRBD1 agrees at 10 bases. The germline CDR1 and CDR2 sequences are SGHTA and FQGTGA. The ends lost 5 bases at V and 7 bases at J; junction bases unmatched: 5. The CDR3 loop spans 13 amino acids. The CDR3 region has the DNA TGTGCCAGCAGCAGACAGGGGGCGGTTGAGCAGTACTTC. Amino acids: CASSRQGAVEQYF.

This rearrangement joins TRBV27 to TRBJ2-7; 9 bases fit TRBD1. Per germline, CDR1 MNHEY and CDR2 SMNVEV (reference sequence). The trim removed 0 bases at V and 3 bases at J, leaving 3 bases unmatched. The CDR3 totals 15 residues. For the CDR3, the DNA is TGTGCCAGCAGTTTATCTGGGACAGGGTTCTACGAGCAGTACGTC. The encoded protein is CASSLSGTGFYEQYV.

This chain connects TRBV13 to TRBJ2-1; TRBD2 agrees at 8 bases. The J segment lost 0 bases and the V segment lost 5 bases, leaving 9 bases of the junction unmatched. Germline V gene sequence: CDR1 PRHDT, CDR2 FYEKMQ (reference sequence). The CDR3 totals 17 residues. CDR3 sequence reads: CASSLRLAGDSYNEQFF. In DNA, the CDR3 is TGTGCCAGCAGCCTACGCCTAGCGGGCGACTCCTACAATGAGCAGTTCTTC.

The J gene is TRBJ2-1, the V gene TRBV7-3; TRBD2 is a possible D gene (6 bases). CDR3 length equals 15 residues. V gave up 1 base and J gave up 4 bases, with 11 bases separating them. The V gene's germline CDR1 is SGHTA and CDR2 FQGTGA. CDR3 amino acids: CASSLNGRGYNEQFF. The CDR3 DNA follows: TGTGCCAGCAGCTTAAACGGGAGAGGGTACAATGAGCAGTTCTTC.

This chain uses TRBV7-8 with TRBJ2-2, with D possibly matching TRBD2 (6 bases). With 1 base removed from V and 7 bases from J, the gap between germline ends came to 19 bases. Germline V gene lookup returns CDR1 SGHVS and CDR2 FQNEAQ. The CDR3 loop spans 17 amino acids. This CDR3 reads CASSLGTGSTGGGELFF. CDR3 bases: TGTGCCAGCAGCTTAGGGACCGGGAGCACCGGTGGCGGGGAGCTGTTTTTT.